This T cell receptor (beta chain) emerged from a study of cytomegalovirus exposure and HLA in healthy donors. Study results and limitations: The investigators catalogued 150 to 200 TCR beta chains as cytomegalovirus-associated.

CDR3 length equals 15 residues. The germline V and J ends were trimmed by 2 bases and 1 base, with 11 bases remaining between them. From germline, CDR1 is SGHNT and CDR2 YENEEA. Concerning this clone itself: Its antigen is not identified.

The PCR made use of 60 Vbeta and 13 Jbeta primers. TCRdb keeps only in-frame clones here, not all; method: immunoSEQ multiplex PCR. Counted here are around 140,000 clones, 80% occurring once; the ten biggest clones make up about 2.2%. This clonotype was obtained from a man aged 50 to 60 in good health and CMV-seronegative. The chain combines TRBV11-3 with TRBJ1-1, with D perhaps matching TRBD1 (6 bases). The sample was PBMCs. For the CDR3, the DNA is TGTGCCAGCAGCTTAACCCAGGGACAGAACACTGAAGCTTTCTTT. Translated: CASSLTQGQNTEAFF. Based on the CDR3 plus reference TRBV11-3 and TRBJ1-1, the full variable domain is EAGVVQSPRYKIIEKKQPVAFWCNPISGHNTLYWYLQNLGQGPELLIRYENEEAVDDSQLPKDRFSAERLKGVDSTLKIQPAELGDSAVYLCASSLTQGQNTEAFFGQGTRLTVV.